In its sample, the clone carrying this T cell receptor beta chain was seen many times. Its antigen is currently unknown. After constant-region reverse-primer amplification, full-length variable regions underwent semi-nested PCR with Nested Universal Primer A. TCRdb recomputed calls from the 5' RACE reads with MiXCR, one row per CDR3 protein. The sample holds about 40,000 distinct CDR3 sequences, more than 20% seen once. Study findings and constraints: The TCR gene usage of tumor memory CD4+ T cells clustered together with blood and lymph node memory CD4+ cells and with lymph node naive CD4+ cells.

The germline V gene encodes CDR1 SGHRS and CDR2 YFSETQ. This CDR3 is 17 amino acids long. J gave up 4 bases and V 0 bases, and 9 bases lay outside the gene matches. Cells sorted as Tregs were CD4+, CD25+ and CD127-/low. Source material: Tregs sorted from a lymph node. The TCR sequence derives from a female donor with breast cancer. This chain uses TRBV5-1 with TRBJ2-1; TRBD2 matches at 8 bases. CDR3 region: CASSLAGVAGPYNEQFF. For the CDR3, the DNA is TGCGCCAGCAGCTTGGCCGGGGTAGCGGGACCTTACAATGAGCAGTTCTTC.